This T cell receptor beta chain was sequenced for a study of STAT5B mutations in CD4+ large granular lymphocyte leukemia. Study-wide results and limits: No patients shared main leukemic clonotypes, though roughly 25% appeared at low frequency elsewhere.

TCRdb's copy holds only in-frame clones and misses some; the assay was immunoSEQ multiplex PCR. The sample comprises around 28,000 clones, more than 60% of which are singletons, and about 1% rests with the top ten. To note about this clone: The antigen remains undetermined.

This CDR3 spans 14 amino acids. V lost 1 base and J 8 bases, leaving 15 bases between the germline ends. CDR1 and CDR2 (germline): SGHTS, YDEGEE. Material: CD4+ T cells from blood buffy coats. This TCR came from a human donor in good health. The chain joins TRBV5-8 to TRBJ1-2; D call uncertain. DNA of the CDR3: TGTGCCAGCAGCTTGAACACACCCTTGGGGGGCTACACCTTC. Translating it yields CASSLNTPLGGYTF.